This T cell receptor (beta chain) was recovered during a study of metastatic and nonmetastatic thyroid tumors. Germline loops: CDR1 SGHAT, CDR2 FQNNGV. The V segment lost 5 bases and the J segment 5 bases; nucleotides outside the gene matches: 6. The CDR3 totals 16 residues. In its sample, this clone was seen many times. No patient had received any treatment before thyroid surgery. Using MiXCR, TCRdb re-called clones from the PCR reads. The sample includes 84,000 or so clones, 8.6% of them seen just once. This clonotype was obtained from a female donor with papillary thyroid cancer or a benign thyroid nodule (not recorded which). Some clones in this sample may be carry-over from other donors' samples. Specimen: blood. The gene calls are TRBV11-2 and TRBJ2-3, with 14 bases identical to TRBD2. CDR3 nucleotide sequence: TGTGCCAGCAGCGTGACTAGCGGGGGGGCCAGAGATACGCAGTATTTT. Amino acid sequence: CASSVTSGGARDTQYF.